Described below is a single T cell receptor beta chain sequence and its context. Its specific antigen is unknown. No clone much larger than this one lies a single base away; base qualities are absent. Enrolling through a virtual design, the prospective study's participants ranged in age from roughly 18 to 89 years and lived across approximately 25 United States geographic areas. To assign participants to cohorts, the prospective study relied on clinical history that participants themselves reported in a screening survey and a study questionnaire. Each participant in the prospective study had whole blood, serum and a nasopharyngeal or oropharyngeal swab collected by mobile phlebotomists. Prospective study participants could optionally give additional blood draws and questionnaires over an approximately two-month period. Prospective study blood samples were shipped either frozen or at room temperature before DNA extraction.

This record comes from a study of blood T cell repertoires in COVID-19 (dated by TCRdb to the early 2020s). Study-level background: Collaborator samples came from the United States, Italy and Spain and covered acute and convalescent phases of COVID-19. The material from the prospective study consisted of cDNA or gDNA derived from T cells, B-cell-depleted T cells, or PBMCs. Deeply sampled blood TCRbeta repertoires from subjects exposed to, actively infected with, or recovered from COVID-19 were included in the dataset. The repertoires were released in a freely available public database intended as a resource for research on the immune response to SARS-CoV-2. The samples were drawn from the first 160 participants of the ongoing ImmuneRACE study and from 950 to 1,500 subjects provided by 6 global collaborators. A de-identified subject ID, COVID-19 status, age in years and sex were almost always included in the sample metadata. Where HLA class I and class II types were available, the types were taken from metadata supplied by the sample provider, not from assay-based typing.

The immunoSEQ Assay, a bias-controlled multiplex PCR, was used to amplify TCRbeta CDR3 regions from genomic DNA. The paper's data handling went like this. Nucleated cell counts per sample were estimated from amplification of reference gene primers within the assay. To quantify the absolute abundance of each unique TCRbeta CDR3 rearrangement, sequence reads were collapsed and filtered. For each sample, productive Simpson clonality was calculated as the square root of Simpson's diversity index across productive rearrangements. TCRdb holds this immuneACCESS table with in-frame rearrangements only. Some clones are missing; in checked studies, unresolved V genes explain under half, and the rest has no known cause. That table furnishes V, J and clone size, whereas the DNA furnished D and trimming. The sample table lists 200,000 to 300,000 clones, about nine tenths of them with a count of one. The top ten hold approximately 2.3% of the sample.

The research as a whole found: Clinical and demographic metadata were provided uncurated, with the amount varying by source and participant.

Inclusive of the bounding cysteine and phenylalanine, the CDR3 is 16 residues long. Only CDR3 DNA is held: 48 bases, read in frame from base 1. For CDR1 and CDR2, the germline V gene lists SGDLS and YYNGEE. The junction shows trimming of 0 bases on V and 7 bases on J, plus 16 bases between the germline ends. The source material was PBMCs or T cells enriched from blood (not recorded which). The rearrangement joined TRBV9 to TRBJ1-4; the D gene is possibly TRBD1, with 5 bases matching. The source is a woman aged 40 to 50 with acute COVID-19. The CDR3 sequence is CASSVGVAGGREKLFF. The nucleotide sequence is given as TGTGCCAGCAGCGTAGGGGTCGCGGGGGGACGTGAAAAACTGTTTTTT.